The rows below give T cell receptor beta chains drawn from one sample of a study of shared clonotypes between healthy human individuals. The repertoire was sequenced with immunoSEQ multiplex PCR; TCRdb's copy has only in-frame clones and lacks some. In the table there are about 2,200,000 clones, more than 85% of which are singletons. Material: naive CD8+ T cells from PBMCs. These receptors were obtained from a young man in good health. Some clones in this sample may be carry-over from other donors' samples. CDR3s leave out the opening cysteine and the closing phenylalanine or tryptophan.

v_call	j_call	cdr3_length	cdr3_aa
TRBV18	TRBJ2-7	16	ASSPPRGLRDRVGEQY
TRBV5-1	TRBJ2-4	14	ASSTWDSGAKNIQY
TRBV9	TRBJ2-1	13	ASSGKTGAYNEQF
TRBV6-6	TRBJ1-2	11	ASSYSGLYGYT
TRBV7-9	TRBJ1-5	13	ASSLGGVGNQPQH
TRBV7-9	TRBJ1-1	9	ASTLDRVAF
TRBV7-9	TRBJ1-1	11	ASSLEAGGWAF
TRBV5-6	TRBJ2-3	14	ASSLGGRADTDTQY
TRBV27	TRBJ2-1	14	ASRPTATGPYNEQF
TRBV4-1	TRBJ2-3	12	ASSQTAGAGTQY
TRBV7-2	TRBJ2-1	14	ASSLVVVQPGNEQF